This T cell receptor beta chain is from a study of T cell repertoires in cytomegalovirus infection. Study overall: Carrying CMV and the relevant HLA type showed in public TCR beta signatures.

TCRdb itself ran the reads through MiXCR, one entry per CDR3 protein. The sample records around 300,000 distinct CDR3 sequences, 9.5% being singletons. The sequenced sample was PBMCs. The receptor comes from a human donor in good health (CMV status not recorded). Some clones in this sample may be carry-over from other donors' samples.

CDR3 sequence (DNA): TGTGCCAGCAGTCCCGGAGAGGGAGTCAAAATCTACAATGAGCAGTTCTTC. Translation gives CASSPGEGVKIYNEQFF. The chain links TRBV6-2 or TRBV6-3 to TRBJ2-1, with D tentatively TRBD2 (5 bases). The CDR3 runs 17 residues. Trimming left V 5 bases short and J 3 bases short, with 20 bases between. Germline CDR1 is MNHEY and CDR2 is SVGEGT.